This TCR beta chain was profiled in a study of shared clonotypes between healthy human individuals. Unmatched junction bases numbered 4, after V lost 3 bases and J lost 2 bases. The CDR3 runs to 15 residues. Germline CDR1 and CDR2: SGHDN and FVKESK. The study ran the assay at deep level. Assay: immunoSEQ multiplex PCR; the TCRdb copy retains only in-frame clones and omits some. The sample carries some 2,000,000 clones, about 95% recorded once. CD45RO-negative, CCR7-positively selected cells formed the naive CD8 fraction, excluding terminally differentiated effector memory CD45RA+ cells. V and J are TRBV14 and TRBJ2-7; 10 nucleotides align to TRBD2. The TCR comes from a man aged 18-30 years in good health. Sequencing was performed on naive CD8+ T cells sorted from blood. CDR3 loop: CASSQASGRAYEQYF. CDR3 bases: TGTGCCAGCAGCCAGGCCAGCGGGAGGGCCTACGAGCAGTACTTC.